This TCR beta chain was found in a study of shared clonotypes between healthy human individuals (dated by TCRdb to 2020 to 2022). Context from the whole study: A couple of women and a few men aged 18 to 49 years were included in the cohort. For each donor, CD4 naive and CD4 memory were each given three plates, CD8 naive was given two plates, and CD8 memory was given one plate. Between about 0.94 and 8.9 billion PBMCs per donor were obtained by leukapheresis. The study deeply sequenced blood TCR repertoires of several healthy adults to estimate repertoire size and the extent of clonotype sharing between individuals. To increase sequencing depth and limit assay-specific biases, different laboratories used diverse techniques to prepare libraries and sequence TCR repertoires.

Using the deep immunoSEQ assay, TCR CDR3 regions were amplified from genomic DNA by multiplex PCR. Genomic DNA extracted from each cell subset was distributed evenly over all wells of several immunoSEQ 96-well plates, and each plate served as one replicate. For sorted subsets, around 200 ng genomic DNA, equal to 30,000 or so T cell genomes, was loaded into each replicate PCR. The purified libraries were quantified using a Qubit 3.0 fluorometer, sized with a Bioanalyzer 2100, and then quantified again using the KAPA Library Quantification kit. Every immunoSEQ 96-well plate was sequenced on a dedicated single-read 150-cycle Illumina NextSeq 550 flow cell. The authors' pipeline ran thus. Because the immunoSEQ output held only junctional sequences and lacked quality scores, the filtering could not match the filtering applied to full-length reads. Sequences were annotated with PyIR, a Python wrapper for IgBLAST v1.9, and V/J genes and CDR3 were assigned using IMGT germline references. Any read was removed if the V/J assignment was weak (E-value above 1e-6), the CDR3 was missing, or the read contained stop codons, out-of-frame junctions, or ambiguous translated residues. A V3J clonotype was defined by an identical inferred V gene, J gene, and CDR3 amino acid sequence. To compute the percentage overlap between repertoires, the number of shared unique clonotypes was divided by the size of the smaller repertoire. Three approaches were used to assess repertoire richness: RTK rarefaction, the Chao1 estimator, and Recon v2.1 estimates of unobserved clonotypes. Generation probabilities were computed with OLGA for all TCRbeta clonotypes obtained by the gDNA method from several donors. TCRdb obtained this table from immuneACCESS and retained in-frame rearrangements with V and J assigned. These tables miss some clones; where compared with another copy, unresolved V genes account for less than half of the shortfall, and the remainder is unexplained. The V and J calls and the clone size are those of that table, but D and trimming were determined from the DNA. Across this sample there are hundreds of thousands of clones, with approximately 92% seen only once. The ten largest clones capture 24% of the sample.

What the work shows at the level of the full study, not this receptor alone: Compared with non-shared clonotypes, clonotypes shared by all four sorted-subset donors had higher generation probabilities. Only blood was sampled, and tissue TCR repertoires likely differ from those in blood. Pairwise subsampling led to the expectation that sequencing depth would affect the degree of clonotype sharing among donors. Roughly 5% of naive CD4, 3.5% of naive CD8, 2.3% of memory CD4, and 0.4% of memory CD8 clonotypes were shared across several donors. Estimated clonotype richness was generally larger for naive than for memory subsets. Rarefaction of sorted-subset datasets indicated incomplete sequencing despite the large sequencing depth. The small number of donors limited the genetic and exposure-history diversity represented.

CD8 naive samples consisted of CD45RO-negative cells that were positively selected for CCR7, yielding a CD45RA+CCR7+ population without TemRA cells. Donors were healthy HIV-negative adults with no recently reported acute infections or vaccinations. Every donor was a Caucasian adult living in Nashville, Tennessee, USA. Blood was collected by leukapheresis, and PBMCs were isolated by Ficoll-Histopaque density gradient centrifugation and then cryopreserved in liquid nitrogen vapor phase. Analytical flow cytometry was used to check the purity and quantity of every magnetically sorted T cell population. Genomic DNA was isolated from each sorted fraction and quantified by UV absorbance on a Nanodrop 2000c. CDR3 length: 14 amino acids, cysteine to phenylalanine. The only DNA kept is the CDR3, 42 bases in frame from the first base. V is reduced by 0 bases and J by 3 bases, leaving a spacing of 9 bases between them. Taken from the germline V gene (reference sequence), the CDR1 and CDR2 loops are MNHEY and SMNVEV.

As concerns this clone: Its antigen has not been determined. Base quality data are lacking; no much larger clone is found one base away. The same CDR3 also results from other DNA sequences found in this sample.

Recombination connected TRBV27 to TRBJ2-7; the D gene assignment is ambiguous. The clonotype originates from a man aged 25 to 40 in good health. Specimen: naive CD8+ T cells sorted from blood. This sample's cell subset or site label indicates: CD45RA+CCR7+. The CDR3 protein sequence reads: CASSLSRVSYEQYF. The nucleotide sequence reads as follows: TGTGCCAGCAGTTTATCTAGGGTAAGCTACGAGCAGTACTTC.